This entry lists 6 T cell receptor beta chains sequenced from one sample in a study of blood T cell repertoires in COVID-19. TCRdb's copy holds only in-frame clones and misses some; the assay was immunoSEQ multiplex PCR. The sample holds about 210,000 clones; 82% are singletons and the top ten take approximately 12%. The sequencing sample was made of peripheral blood. The receptors stem from a woman between 40 and 50 years old with acute or convalescent COVID-19.

V and J are TRBV5-1 and TRBJ2-1, with TRBD2 matching 10 bases. Germline V gene lookup returns CDR1 SGHRS and CDR2 YFSETQ. J gave up 9 bases and V 0 bases, and 6 bases lay outside the gene matches. This CDR3 is 15 amino acids long. Written as DNA, the CDR3 is TGCGCCAGCAGCTTGGATCTAGCGGGGGTGGGTGAGCAGTTCTTC. Amino acids: CASSLDLAGVGEQFF.

The chain is built from TRBV18 and TRBJ1-4, with 8 bases identical to TRBD1. Germline assignment: CDR1 KGHSH and CDR2 LQKENI. The ends lost 2 bases at V and 8 bases at J; junction bases unmatched: 7. The CDR3 has 15 amino acids. CDR3 sequence reads: CASSPASGGDEKLFF. The CDR3 nucleotides read TGTGCCAGCTCACCAGCGTCAGGGGGCGACGAAAAACTGTTTTTT.

Points on this clone: In the same sample, other DNA sequences code for this CDR3. The V gene is TRBV9, the J gene TRBJ2-3, with D possibly being TRBD2 (5 bases). V was cut by 0 bases and J by 0 bases, with 8 bases left in between. Germline-derived CDR1 and CDR2 are SGDLS and YYNGEE. This CDR3 is 15 amino acids long. CDR3 in DNA: TGTGCCAGCAGCGTAGATCCGGGAAGCACAGATACGCAGTATTTT. This sequence encodes CASSVDPGSTDTQYF.

This clone was observed many times. The rearrangement joins TRBV10-3 to TRBJ2-1, with TRBD2 identical over 8 bases. Trimming removed 5 bases from V and 5 bases from J; junction bases left unmatched: 5. This CDR3 has 14 amino acids. Per the germline V gene, CDR1 is ENHRY and CDR2 is SYGVKD. CDR3 nucleotides: TGTGCCATCAGTCCTACTAGCGGAGACAATGAGCAGTTCTTC. Its translation: CAISPTSGDNEQFF.

The V and J genes are TRBV18 and TRBJ1-6; 9 bases fit TRBD1. This CDR3 has 16 residues. The trim removed 4 bases at V and 4 bases at J, leaving 5 bases unmatched. CDR1 and CDR2 (germline): KGHSH, LQKENI. The CDR3 spells CASSQRTGAYNSPLHF. CDR3 coding DNA: TGTGCCAGCTCACAACGGACAGGGGCTTATAATTCACCCCTCCACTTT. Based on the CDR3 plus reference TRBV18 and TRBJ1-6, the full variable domain is NAGVMQNPRHLVRRRGQEARLRCSPMKGHSHVYWYRQLPEEGLKFMVYLQKENIIDESGMPKERFSAEFPKEGPSILRIQQVVRGDSAAYFCASSQRTGAYNSPLHFGNGTRLTVT.

The chain uses TRBV19 and TRBJ2-1; TRBD1 might be the D (6 bases). V shed 1 base and J shed 10 bases, with 23 bases lying between them. CDR3 size: 17 residues. Germline CDR1 is LNHDA and CDR2 is SQIVND (reference sequence). DNA of the CDR3: TGTGCCAGTAGTATAGGGGGGCGACACCCAACGTCCAGCGAGCAGTTCTTC. Protein product: CASSIGGRHPTSSEQFF.